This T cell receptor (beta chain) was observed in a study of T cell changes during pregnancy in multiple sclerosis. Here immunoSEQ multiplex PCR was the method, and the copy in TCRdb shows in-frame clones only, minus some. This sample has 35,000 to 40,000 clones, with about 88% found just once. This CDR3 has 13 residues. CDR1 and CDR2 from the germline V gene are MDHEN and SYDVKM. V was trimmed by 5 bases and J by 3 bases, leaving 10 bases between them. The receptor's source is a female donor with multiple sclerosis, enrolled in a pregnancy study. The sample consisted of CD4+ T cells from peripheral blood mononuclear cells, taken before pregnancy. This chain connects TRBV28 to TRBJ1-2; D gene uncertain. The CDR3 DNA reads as TGTGCCAGCAGTCCCGCGGCAGACTATGGCTACACCTTC. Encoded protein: CASSPAADYGYTF.